These 2 T cell receptor beta chains share one sample of origin, sequenced in a study of OX40 agonist ivuxolimab in advanced cancers. The protocol was immunoSEQ multiplex PCR, while the TCRdb copy is restricted to in-frame clones and leaves out a portion. The data show about 55,000 clones, more than 75% seen once. The sequenced sample was CD4+ or CD8+ T cells sorted from blood, obtained in a trial of the OX40 agonist ivuxolimab. These receptors were taken from an adult with an advanced solid tumor such as melanoma, head and neck, liver or kidney cancer.

The chain links TRBV2 to TRBJ2-5; TRBD2 matches 8 bases. This CDR3 region has 12 residues. Trimming at V came to 10 bases and at J to 3 bases, leaving 4 bases not matched to a gene. The germline CDR1 and CDR2 sequences are SNHLY and FYNNEI. CDR3 region: CATYSGKETQYF. Here the CDR3 DNA reads TGTGCCACCTATAGCGGGAAAGAGACCCAGTACTTC.

This chain joins TRBV30 and TRBJ2-6; TRBD1 matches 7 bases. The germline CDR1 and CDR2 sequences are GTSNPN and SVGIG (reference sequence). The CDR3 consists of 14 residues. The CDR3 DNA follows: TGTGCTTTCGGGACAGCTAGCTGGGCCAACGTCCTGACTTTC. Translating gives CAFGTASWANVLTF.